What follows is one TCR beta chain and its context. This receptor's antigen is unknown. The record has no base qualities; no much larger clone is one base away. This sample was taken from a study of regulatory T cells in long-lasting Graves disease (dated by TCRdb to about 2021). About the full investigation: Antithyroid drugs had been taken for less than 3 months by newly diagnosed Graves' disease patients. This study used TCR sequencing and RNA sequencing of peripheral blood to compare persistent Graves' disease patients against newly diagnosed Graves' disease patients. A total of around 35 samples were covered by TCR sequencing, comprising some 13 persistent and around 20 newly diagnosed Graves' disease patients. The study was registered as a clinical trial and conducted in China.

What the authors observed across the whole study: Sequencing and analysis were restricted to the TCR beta chain. Because the primary lesion, thyroid tissue, could not be accessed, the study looked at peripheral blood alone. Persistent disease showed preferential use of TRBV28, TRBJ1-2 and TRBJ2-5, whereas newly diagnosed disease favored TRBV20-1 and TRBJ2-1. The authors acknowledged the small sample size as a limitation that may reduce accuracy. Persistent Graves' disease patients showed lower TCR Shannon entropy and fewer highly expanded clones than newly diagnosed patients, suggesting clonal expansion. More public clonotypes were shared among persistent patients (2,741) than among newly diagnosed patients (more than 900).

The receptor library was made with multiplex PCR. The instrument was an Illumina HiSeq 4000. iRepertoire HTBI primers and Arm-PCR amplification of CDR3 regions were used to construct TCR beta libraries. Before sequencing, the PCR products underwent gel purification. In the paper's pipeline: A total of 62 TRBV and some 15 TRBJ segments were identified across samples and were used for gene usage analysis of CDR3 amino acid clonotypes. COPE and FqMerger were used to merge the filtered high-quality paired reads into contigs. BLAST was used to align contigs to IMGT TRBV, TRBD and TRBJ reference genes, with CDR3 defined following IMGT. Any clonotype with a frequency above 0.1% was counted as a highly expanded clone. Repertoire diversity was measured by Shannon entropy, and V-J evenness by the Gini coefficient. Public clonotypes were defined as clonotypes shared by more than one individual. TCRdb ran its own pipeline on the public reads, namely fastp trimming at Q25 and MiXCR clone calling, and kept in-frame beta chains. Every distinct CDR3 protein forms one entry, paired with its most common genes and DNA. TCRdb's processing, not the study's, gives the V and J calls here. This sample gives some 600,000 distinct CDR3 sequences in total; roughly 15% of them show up just once. Together, the top ten hold around 12% of the sample.

There are 14 amino acids in the CDR3, from cysteine to phenylalanine inclusive. The retained sequence is limited to the CDR3, 42 bases, with the frame set at the first base. CDR1 and CDR2 are drawn from the germline V gene (reference sequence): DFQATT, SNEGSKA. The junction shows trimming of 5 bases on V and 6 bases on J, and the gene matches do not reach 10 bases of it. The intended sense of this specimen's time point label: newly diagnosed GD, antithyroid drugs for less than 3 months. For both TCR sequencing and RNA sequencing, RNA was extracted from PBMCs in TRIzol. Graves' disease was diagnosed according to American Thyroid Association guidelines. The patients came from an endocrinology department in Xi'an, China. Each patient gave about 10 milliliters of peripheral blood, collected in an EDTA anticoagulant tube. Ficoll Paque Plus density gradient separation was used to isolate PBMCs, and no further T cell sorting was done. RNA quality was checked with an Agilent 2100 Bioanalyzer and agarose gel, and concentration with a NanoDrop 2000.

These data were also reused for a study on T cells in Graves' hyperthyroidism and ophthalmopathy. The second study's paper adds: A patient counted as having stable Graves' hyperthyroidism if no progression to ophthalmopathy occurred over 18 months of follow-up. Hyperthyroidism patients were newly diagnosed, had a disease duration of under 2 months, and were aged 18 to 65 years. Exclusion was applied to patients with uncontrolled infections, other autoimmune diseases, pregnancy or lactation. Diagnoses were established on the basis of clinical symptoms, serum thyroxine and TRAb, thyroid ultrasound, and orbital computed tomography. A first-round RT-PCR of the TCR CDR3 used the HTBI primer set with the Qiagen OneStep RT-PCR kit. Most expanded thyroid clonotypes (frequency above 0.001) were also detected in blood, suggesting blood repertoires may reflect thyroid immune responses. In cross-validation, a model built on a 13 V-J signature told ophthalmopathy apart from stable hyperthyroidism with under 90% sensitivity and approximately 81% specificity, and in testing the same model reached 80%/75%. In validation, progression to ophthalmopathy was predicted by the model with nearly 71% sensitivity and 72% to 85% specificity, a median of about 6.8 months before onset. A discovery cohort of about 96 patients, roughly 45 with Graves' ophthalmopathy and over 55 with stable Graves' hyperthyroidism, was used to find distinguishing TCR V-J signatures. An independent validation cohort of under 20 hyperthyroidism patients and 15 or so patients who later progressed to ophthalmopathy tested prospective prediction of ophthalmopathy. The 100 or so discovery patients were divided at random into training and test sets in a 7:3 ratio. Thyroid tissue and blood T-cell repertoires from several Graves' hyperthyroidism patients were also compared in the study. After blood sampling, hyperthyroidism patients were treated with methimazole at a starting dose of 30 mg daily, and ophthalmopathy patients were treated with high-dose intravenous methylprednisolone. Libraries were constructed in a second round of multiplex PCR, after which size selection and purification were carried out. Sequencing of the libraries was done on an Illumina HiSeq2000 using paired-end 100 bp reads. SOAPnuke was used to process the raw data, throwing out any read that contained adapters or uncalled bases, had a mean Phred below 15, or lacked an exact constant-primer or identifier match. COPE v1.2.5 was used to merge the high-quality paired reads, and each unique nucleotide sequence was defined as a clonotype. MiTCR v1.1 was used to align the clonotypes against IMGT TRBV, TRBD and TRBJ reference segments. Only V-J combinations with frequency above 0.0001, covering about 99% of repertoires, were analysed. The TCS score was defined as F50 (clonal expansion) divided by E x V (chaos), with BLOSUM62-based TCRdist calculated between CDR3 peptides within each V-J. Welch's t-statistics and random forest reduced roughly 500 V-J features to 10 to 15, which were used in a naive Bayes classifier (R e1071). No statistical method was used to fix the sample size in advance, and group allocation was not hidden from the investigators. According to the paper, TCR Vbeta CDR3 sequencing was carried out on over 130 peripheral blood samples, which came from approximately 43 ophthalmopathy, around 75 hyperthyroidism and roughly 17 progressor patients.

The receptor was isolated from a man between 18 and 35 years old with Graves disease. Donor details come from another sample of the same person, matched by shared clones. The chain uses TRBV20-1 and TRBJ2-3, and TRBD1 aligns with 8 junction nucleotides. Sequencing used peripheral blood mononuclear cells (PBMCs), obtained at new diagnosis, from a patient treated with antithyroid drugs. Here is the DNA: TGCAGTGCTCGACAGGGGATCGTATCGGATACGCAGTATTTT. Translation gives CSARQGIVSDTQYF.